This TCR beta chain is drawn from a study of CD8+CD57+ T cells in acquired aplastic anemia (dated by TCRdb to between 2018 and 2020). Background for the entire study: A mean of 3.2 ug of DNA, ranging from roughly 0.19 to 30 ug, was extracted from sorted CD4+ and CD8+ cells. CD8+CD57+ expansion was defined as a frequency above the mean frequency observed in healthy subjects.

The patients picked for sequencing were ones in whom flow cytometry had shown an expansion of CD8+CD57+ cells. Every patient had a diagnosis of severe acquired aplastic anemia based on International Study of Aplastic Anemia and Agranulocytosis and Camitta criteria. At the time blood was sampled, none of the patients had received any therapy. TCR repertoires of sorted CD4+ and CD8+ blood T cells from severe aplastic anemia patients and healthy subjects were deep-sequenced in the study. Patients were enrolled under clinicaltrials.gov protocols 00001620, 01623167, 00001397, 00071045, 00081523 and 00961064 in the USA. Ficoll-Paque density gradient centrifugation was used to isolate peripheral blood mononuclear cells. Before DNA extraction, CD4+ and CD8+ T cells were sorted by FACS or by magnetic beads. Profiling of TCR beta VDJ combinations and CDR3 sequences used genomic DNA as the template. An Illumina HiSeq 2000 was used for TCR repertoire sequencing. On the study's bioinformatics: TRBV/TRBJ rearrangement plots, CDR3 size and DJ length profiles, and Simpson's diversity index were used to evaluate the repertoires. The most abundant DNA sequence in the deep sequencing data was defined as the immunodominant clone. CDR3 amino acid sequences were checked for sharing between subjects and were compared against published repertoires and the VDJdb database. TCRdb reworked the public reads: Q25 trimming with fastp, MiXCR clone assembly, productive beta chains retained. Here each entry gathers all rows of one CDR3 protein and keeps the most common genes and DNA. TCRdb's processing, not the authors', yielded these V and J calls. This sample gives about 75,000 distinct CDR3 sequences in total; 60% to 75% of them show up just once. Of the sample, approximately 81% falls within the top ten clones.

Measured from the cysteine to the phenylalanine, the CDR3 is 13 residues long. Here the CDR3 DNA is all that survives: 39 bases in frame from base 1. CDR1 and CDR2, per the germline V gene (reference sequence), are SEHNR and FQNEAQ. Deletion took 5 bases off V and 7 bases off J, with a span of 9 bases between the germline ends. General findings and caveats noted by the study authors: Patients and healthy controls showed no significant difference in CD8+ Simpson's diversity (P=0.060). Roughly 30 CD8+ CDR3 sequences were shared between patients and controls but appeared highly expressed in patients and within their immunodominant clones.

Note on this clonotype: What this receptor recognizes is not known. It has no much larger one-base neighbor in the sample; base qualities were not kept.

The TCR was taken from a human donor with aplastic anemia. Sequenced material: sorted CD4+, CD8+, or CD8+CD57+ T cells (not recorded which) from PBMCs. The sequence is built from TRBV7-9 and TRBJ1-6; too little of a D gene remains to name it. This receptor carries the CDR3 CASSQVINSPLHF. The DNA is as follows: TGTGCCAGCAGCCAGGTGATCAATTCACCCCTCCACTTT.